Shown below are 23 T cell receptor beta chains from a single sample sequenced in a study of regulatory T cells in long-lasting Graves disease. iRepertoire HTBI primers and Arm-PCR of CDR3 regions built TCR beta libraries. Via MiXCR, TCRdb re-called the multiplex PCR reads, giving one row per CDR3 protein. The sample has just over 600,000 distinct CDR3 sequences; about 16% are singletons. Time point given: newly diagnosed GD, antithyroid drugs for less than 3 months. RNA from PBMCs was the source of the TCR library. These data were likewise used in another study, on T cells in Graves' hyperthyroidism and ophthalmopathy.

This material consisted of peripheral blood mononuclear cells (PBMCs), taken at new diagnosis, from a patient treated with antithyroid drugs. The origin of the receptors is a woman between 25 and 40 years old with Graves disease.

The chain combines TRBV20-1 with TRBJ1-1; D remains ambiguous. V lost 6 bases and J lost 13, with 24 bases in between. Germline V CDR1 and CDR2: DFQATT, SNEGSKA (reference sequence). CDR3 length equals 13 residues. The CDR3 region is CSASQSSGVLVFF. For the CDR3, the DNA is TGCAGTGCCAGTCAAAGTTCTGGGGTTCTTGTTTTCTTT.

The rearrangement uses TRBV20-1 and TRBJ2-1; 9 bases line up with TRBD2. V gave up 0 bases and J gave up 12 bases; unmatched junction bases: 3. Germline V CDR1 and CDR2: DFQATT, SNEGSKA (reference sequence). The CDR3 is 12 amino acids. In nucleotides, the CDR3 is TGCAGTGCTAGAGACCTAGCGGGGATGCAGTTCTTC. Translating it yields CSARDLAGMQFF.

Worth noting for this clonotype: A read error may be the cause here, since a much bigger clone is one base away. The V and J genes are TRBV7-9 and TRBJ1-1, with D unclear. The germline gives CDR1 SEHNR, CDR2 FQNEAQ (reference sequence). V dropped 5 bases and J dropped 1 base, with 11 bases sitting between them. CDR3 size: 14 residues. The CDR3 protein is CASSQKSPNTEAFF. DNA for the CDR3: TGTGCCAGCAGCCAGAAGAGTCCGAACACTGAAGCTTTCTTT.

This chain links TRBV5-4 with TRBJ2-4, with 11 bases that match TRBD2. Germline values: CDR1 SGHNT, CDR2 YYREEE (reference sequence). The ends lost 2 bases at V and 8 bases at J; junction bases unmatched: 9. This CDR3 contains 16 residues. The CDR3 DNA sequence: TGTGCCAGCAGCTTCCCAAGTAGTAGCGGGAGGGACATTCAGTACTTC. Translated, it gives CASSFPSSSGRDIQYF.

The chain employs TRBV30 and TRBJ1-5, with TRBD1 matching over 10 bases. Germline V CDR1 and CDR2: GTSNPN, SVGIG (reference sequence). Trimming removed 3 bases from V and 5 bases from J; junction bases left unmatched: 7. The CDR3 is 15 residues long. The CDR3 spells CAWSPGTGVYQPQHF. DNA of the CDR3: TGTGCCTGGAGCCCCGGGACAGGGGTCTATCAGCCCCAGCATTTT.

Remarks on this clonotype: This may arise from a read error, as a much more abundant clone is one base away. The chain employs TRBV6-2 or TRBV6-3 and TRBJ1-5; 9 nucleotides match TRBD1. Per the germline V gene, CDR1 is MNHEY and CDR2 is SVGEGT. Trimming took 5 bases from V and 3 from J; bases not matched to a gene: 5. CDR3 length: 15 residues. The CDR3 is CASSARDRDNQPQHF. CDR3 in DNA: TGTGCCAGCAGTGCCCGGGACAGGGACAATCAGCCCCAGCATTTT.

This clonotype was seen repeatedly, ten times or more. This rearrangement joins TRBV29-1 to TRBJ1-3; unclear D gene. V was clipped by 7 bases and J by 3 bases, with 13 bases between them. This CDR3 is 13 amino acids long. Germline V gene sequence: CDR1 SQVTM, CDR2 ANQGSEA. The CDR3 bases are TGCAGCGCCCTCACCCCGGGTGGAAACACCATATATTTT. Its translation is CSALTPGGNTIYF.

This clonotype was seen repeatedly, ten times or more. The chain combines TRBV28 with TRBJ2-3; 7 bases line up with TRBD2. The CDR3 length is 16 residues. Germline V lookup: CDR1 MDHEN, CDR2 SYDVKM. The junction had 4 bases not matched to a gene; V was cut back by 1 base and J by 0 bases. The CDR3 sequence: CASSLSPSGSTDTQYF. CDR3 in DNA: TGTGCCAGCAGTTTATCCCCTAGCGGCAGCACAGATACGCAGTATTTT.

In this sample, this clonotype turned up many times. The chain uses TRBV7-9 and TRBJ1-1, with TRBD1 matching over 7 bases. The V and J ends lost 5 bases and 4 bases, in that order; junction bases with no gene match: 7. Germline assignment: CDR1 SEHNR and CDR2 FQNEAQ (reference sequence). This CDR3 spans 14 amino acids. CDR3 sequence: CASSIRQGSTEAFF. Written as DNA, the CDR3 is TGTGCCAGCAGCATAAGACAGGGAAGCACTGAAGCTTTCTTT. The variable domain in full, with the rest retrieved from reference TRBV7-9 and TRBJ1-1, is DTGVSQNPRHKITKRGQNVTFRCDPISEHNRLYWYRQTLGQGPEFLTYFQNEAQLEKSRLLSDRFSAERPKGSFSTLEIQRTEQGDSAMYLCASSIRQGSTEAFFGQGTRLTVV.

This clonotype has more than one count but fewer than ten. One junction end does not reproduce the germline sequence, and a read error may be involved. The rearrangement joins TRBV20-1 to TRBJ1-1, with D unclear. This CDR3 contains 9 residues. The germline CDR1 and CDR2 sequences are DFQATT and SNEGSKA (reference sequence). In DNA, the CDR3 is TGTCATCCCCCCGGTGAAGCTTTCTTT. This encodes CHPPGEAFF.

In its sample, this clonotype was seen once. The rearrangement links TRBV7-8 to TRBJ1-6; 7 bases align to TRBD1. The CDR3 is 18 amino acids. CDR1 and CDR2 from the germline V gene are SGHVS and FQNEAQ. V was clipped by 4 bases and J by 0 bases; unmatched bases: 9. The CDR3 loop reads CASSYSRGGSSYNSPLHF. The DNA for the CDR3 is TGTGCCAGCAGCTACTCCAGGGGGGGAAGCTCCTATAATTCACCCCTCCACTTT. Drawing the rest from reference TRBV7-8 and TRBJ1-6, the complete variable domain is GAGVSQSPRYKVAKRGQDVALRCDPISGHVSLFWYQQALGQGPEFLTYFQNEAQLDKSGLPSDRFFAERPEGSVSTLKIQRTQQEDSAVYLCASSYSRGGSSYNSPLHFGNGTRLTVT.

This clonotype was recorded a few times. The chain couples TRBV20-1 to TRBJ2-7; D is uncertain. Germline CDR1 DFQATT, CDR2 SNEGSKA (reference sequence). V was shortened by 5 bases and J by 1 base, with 15 bases between the two germline ends. There are 14 residues in the CDR3. This CDR3 is CSAGVGSRSYEQYF. The CDR3 region has the DNA TGCAGTGCTGGGGTGGGTTCGAGGTCCTACGAGCAGTACTTC.

V is TRBV5-1 and J is TRBJ2-1; 15 positions agree with TRBD2. Germline CDR1 and CDR2: SGHRS and YFSETQ. After removal of 4 bases from V and 2 bases from J, the junction contained 10 bases not matched to a gene. CDR3 length equals 19 residues. In DNA form, the CDR3 reads TGCGCCAGCAGCGAACCGGGACTAGCGGGAGGTGGGGCCTACAATGAGCAGTTCTTC. Protein sequence: CASSEPGLAGGGAYNEQFF. The whole variable domain, remainder taken from reference TRBV5-1 and TRBJ2-1, is KAGVTQTPRYLIKTRGQQVTLSCSPISGHRSVSWYQQTPGQGLQFLFEYFSETQRNKGNFPGRFSGRQFSNSRSEMNVSTLELGDSALYLCASSEPGLAGGGAYNEQFFGPGTRLTVL.

This clonotype was recorded many times. This chain uses TRBV7-6 with TRBJ1-1; D uncertain. The V and J ends lost 2 bases and 4 bases respectively, with 11 bases between them. The CDR3 totals 14 residues. Germline V lookup: CDR1 SGHVS, CDR2 FNYEAQ. The CDR3 region has the DNA TGTGCCAGCAGCTTACCAGCCTCGGTCACTGAAGCTTTCTTT. Translated: CASSLPASVTEAFF.

The chain employs TRBV28 and TRBJ1-5; TRBD1 matches 9 bases. Germline V gene data show CDR1 as MDHEN and CDR2 as SYDVKM. V dropped 6 bases and J dropped 1; count of bases not matched to a gene: 4. The CDR3 length is 15 residues. CDR3: CASRDRGTSNQPQHF. The DNA for the CDR3 is TGTGCCAGCAGAGACAGGGGGACCAGCAATCAGCCCCAGCATTTT. The whole variable domain, filled in from reference TRBV28 and TRBJ1-5, reads DVKVTQSSRYLVKRTGEKVFLECVQDMDHENMFWYRQDPGLGLRLIYFSYDVKMKEKGDIPEGYSVSREKKERFSLILESASTNQTSMYLCASRDRGTSNQPQHFGDGTRLSIL.

CDR3 in DNA: TGCGCCAGCGAAGGCGGGGATCACACCGGGGAGCTGTTTTTT. This encodes CASEGGDHTGELFF. The chain links TRBV4-1 to TRBJ2-2; possibly TRBD2 for D (6 bases). V lost 8 bases and J 3 bases, leaving 13 bases between the germline ends. The CDR3 covers 14 residues. Germline-derived CDR1 and CDR2 are MGHRA and YSYEKL.

This rearrangement joins TRBV30 to TRBJ2-1, with no clear D. This CDR3 comprises 13 residues. V was pared by 3 bases and J by 16 bases, with 22 bases between. Germline CDR1 is GTSNPN and CDR2 is SVGIG (reference sequence). CDR3 region: CAWSVNRASGNFF. The CDR3 DNA is TGTGCCTGGAGCGTAAACCGGGCCTCCGGAAACTTCTTC.

This clonotype was detected only a few times. The gene calls are TRBV7-9 and TRBJ2-7; unclear D gene. The end of the DNA is better explained by TRBJ2-1, so the J call may be wrong. Per germline, CDR1 SEHNR and CDR2 FQNEAQ (reference sequence). The CDR3 extends over 11 amino acids. Written as DNA, the CDR3 is TGTGCCAGCAGCTTTGACCTGGAGCAGTTCTTC. Translated, it gives CASSFDLEQFF.

In this sample, this clonotype turned up a few times. The gene calls are TRBV9 and TRBJ2-5; D gene unclear. CDR3 length: 14 residues. Germline V CDR1 and CDR2: SGDLS, YYNGEE. V was pared by 0 bases and J by 1 base, with 7 bases between. In nucleotides, the CDR3 is TGTGCCAGCAGCGTAGACATGGTCCAAGAGACCCAGTACTTC. It codes for CASSVDMVQETQYF.

This clonotype was counted at least ten times. CDR3 in amino acids: CASSAPLAGAGEQYF. The DNA of the CDR3 is TGTGCCAGCAGTGCGCCCCTAGCGGGGGCCGGCGAGCAGTACTTC. This chain connects TRBV2 to TRBJ2-7; 10 bases map to TRBD2. The CDR3 runs 15 residues. CDR1 and CDR2 (germline): SNHLY, FYNNEI. J gave up 6 bases and V 4 bases, and 9 bases lay outside the gene matches.

The chain joins TRBV2 to TRBJ1-6, with D hard to call. Trimming cost V 7 bases and J 8 bases, with 9 bases left between them. The CDR3 totals 12 residues. Germline V CDR1 and CDR2: SNHLY, FYNNEI. The CDR3 region is CASMRSHSPLHF. Here the CDR3 DNA reads TGTGCCAGCATGCGGTCCCATTCACCCCTCCACTTT. The entire variable domain, with the rest obtained from reference TRBV2 and TRBJ1-6, is as follows: EPEVTQTPSHQVTQMGQEVILRCVPISNHLYFYWYRQILGQKVEFLVSFYNNEISEKSEIFDDQFSVERPDGSNFTLKIRSTKLEDSAMYFCASMRSHSPLHFGNGTRLTVT.

V and J are TRBV7-9 and TRBJ2-7; TRBD2 might be the D (6 bases). This CDR3 comprises 15 residues. Germline values: CDR1 SEHNR, CDR2 FQNEAQ (reference sequence). V lost 4 bases to trimming and J lost 3 bases, with 16 bases between them. In DNA, the CDR3 is TGTGCCAGCAGCTATAATGGCGGGACGGACTACGAGCAGTACTTC. This sequence encodes CASSYNGGTDYEQYF.

The chain's CDR3 is CASSLTSGRGEETQYF. DNA of the CDR3: TGTGCCAGCAGTCTGACTAGCGGGAGGGGGGAGGAGACCCAGTACTTC. The chain uses TRBV2 and TRBJ2-5; the match to TRBD2 covers 14 bases. This CDR3 contains 16 residues. Per germline, CDR1 SNHLY and CDR2 FYNNEI. Trimming at V came to 5 bases and at J to 5 bases, leaving 7 bases not matched to a gene.